The 18 T cell receptor beta chains in this list originate from one sample, sequenced in a study of blood T cell repertoires in COVID-19. The repertoire was sequenced with immunoSEQ multiplex PCR; TCRdb's copy has only in-frame clones and lacks some. The sample consists of some 110,000 clones, around 84% of them appearing once. The sequencing input was peripheral blood. Source of these receptors: a man in his forties with acute or convalescent COVID-19.

V gene TRBV12-3 or TRBV12-4 combines with J gene TRBJ2-7; D gene ambiguous. The CDR3 loop spans 12 amino acids. Trimming took 2 bases from V and 5 from J, leaving 7 bases between them. CDR3 sequence reads: CASSLFPDEQYF. Written as DNA, the CDR3 is TGTGCCAGCAGTTTATTTCCCGACGAGCAGTACTTC.

In the case of this clone: The sample has other DNA sequences that encode this CDR3 too. CDR3 amino acids: CASSLGRGTDTQYF. The DNA for the CDR3 is TGTGCCAGCAGCTTGGGCAGGGGTACAGATACGCAGTATTTT. The chain couples TRBV5-6 to TRBJ2-3, with a possible D match to TRBD1 (6 bases). CDR3 length: 14 residues. The V gene lost 0 bases and the J gene lost 3 bases, with 8 bases spanning the gap. Germline CDR1 and CDR2: SGHDT and YYEEEE. Drawing the rest from reference TRBV5-6 and TRBJ2-3, the complete variable domain is DAGVTQSPTHLIKTRGQQVTLRCSPKSGHDTVSWYQQALGQGPQFIFQYYEEEERQRGNFPDRFSGHQFPNYSSELNVNALLLGDSALYLCASSLGRGTDTQYFGPGTRLTVL.

The chain links TRBV4-3 to TRBJ2-7; D remains ambiguous. Per germline, CDR1 LGHNA and CDR2 YSLEER. The CDR3 runs to 14 residues. V was trimmed by 2 bases and J by 0 bases, leaving 8 bases between them. The CDR3 spells CASSQFRGSYEQYF. DNA for the CDR3: TGCGCCAGCAGCCAATTCCGAGGCTCCTACGAGCAGTACTTC.

This clone showed up just a few times. This chain links TRBV7-9 with TRBJ2-3; TRBD2 matches at 11 bases. The CDR3 is made up of 15 amino acids. Trimming at V came to 4 bases and at J to 3 bases, leaving 3 bases not matched to a gene. The germline gives CDR1 SEHNR, CDR2 FQNEAQ (reference sequence). The CDR3 DNA is TGTGCCAGCAGCTCGGGACTAGCGGAGACAGATACGCAGTATTTT. It codes for CASSSGLAETDTQYF. Filled out from reference TRBV7-9 and TRBJ2-3, the complete variable domain reads DTGVSQNPRHKITKRGQNVTFRCDPISEHNRLYWYRQTLGQGPEFLTYFQNEAQLEKSRLLSDRFSAERPKGSFSTLEIQRTEQGDSAMYLCASSSGLAETDTQYFGPGTRLTVL.

The chain combines TRBV9 with TRBJ2-5; possibly TRBD1 for D (7 bases). V was cut by 7 bases and J by 5 bases, with 12 bases left in between. The CDR3 runs 12 residues. Germline V gene sequence: CDR1 SGDLS, CDR2 YYNGEE. CDR3 sequence reads: CASSSGGETQYF. The CDR3, as DNA: TGTGCCAGCTCCTCAGGGGGGGAGACCCAGTACTTC.

The chain carries TRBV9 and TRBJ1-4; no reliable D call. Trimming left V 3 bases short and J 5 bases short, with 11 bases between. This CDR3 is 14 amino acids long. The germline V gene encodes CDR1 SGDLS and CDR2 YYNGEE. The CDR3 reads CASSAQSRNEKLFF. CDR3 nucleotide sequence: TGTGCCAGCAGCGCCCAATCGCGCAATGAAAAACTGTTTTTT.

V usage is TRBV5-1 and J usage is TRBJ1-2, with a possible D match to TRBD1 (5 bases). The CDR3 extends over 13 amino acids. Germline CDR1 is SGHRS and CDR2 is YFSETQ. V gave up 5 bases and J gave up 8 bases, with 16 bases separating them. CDR3 protein: CASSPGGGAGYTF. CDR3 coding DNA: TGCGCCAGCAGTCCGGGGGGGGGTGCGGGCTACACCTTC.

The chain joins TRBV19 to TRBJ2-5; possibly TRBD1 for D (5 bases). Germline V gene sequence: CDR1 LNHDA, CDR2 SQIVND (reference sequence). The V end lost 3 bases, the J end lost 5 bases, and 13 bases lay between the germline ends. CDR3 size: 14 residues. The CDR3 DNA reads as TGTGCCAGTAGTATGGGTACCAGGGCGGAGACCCAGTACTTC. Translating gives CASSMGTRAETQYF.

The chain uses TRBV7-2 and TRBJ2-2; 8 nucleotides match TRBD2. The CDR3 extends over 16 amino acids. CDR1 and CDR2 from the germline V gene are SGHTA and FQGNSA. With V trimmed by 5 bases and J by 0 bases, 5 bases remained unmatched. The CDR3 reads CASSKTSGSNTGELFF. In nucleotides, the CDR3 is TGTGCCAGCAGCAAAACTAGCGGATCGAACACCGGGGAGCTGTTTTTT.

The chain links TRBV6-5 to TRBJ2-1; D might be TRBD2 (5 bases). The germline V gene has CDR1 MNHEY and CDR2 SVGAGI. V lost 5 bases, J lost 5 bases, and 13 bases lay in between. The CDR3 runs to 14 residues. DNA of the CDR3: TGTGCCAGCAGTCCCTTGGGAGTTCACAATGAGCAGTTCTTC. Protein: CASSPLGVHNEQFF.

This clone was seen a handful of times. The chain couples TRBV25-1 to TRBJ2-3, with 7 bases lining up with TRBD2. The CDR3 consists of 14 residues. Per the germline V gene, CDR1 is MGHDK and CDR2 is SYGVNS. V was pared by 3 bases and J by 5 bases, with 5 bases of the junction left unmatched. DNA of the CDR3: TGTGCCAGCAGTGATGTCGGGGGGAGAGATACGCAGTATTTT. This gives the protein CASSDVGGRDTQYF. The full variable domain, completed using reference TRBV25-1 and TRBJ2-3, is EADIYQTPRYLVIGTGKKITLECSQTMGHDKMYWYQQDPGMELHLIHYSYGVNSTEKGDLSSESTVSRIRTEHFPLTLESARPSHTSQYLCASSDVGGRDTQYFGPGTRLTVL.

This chain joins TRBV11-2 and TRBJ2-7; the D gene is possibly TRBD1 (5 bases). CDR1 is SGHAT and CDR2 is FQNNGV in the germline V gene. The CDR3 is 15 residues long. Deletions cut 0 bases from V and 2 bases from J, with 11 bases between. CDR3 sequence reads: CASSLDQQGTYEQYF. CDR3 sequence (DNA): TGTGCCAGCAGCTTAGATCAGCAGGGCACCTACGAGCAGTACTTC.

The chain recombines TRBV3-1 (or the pseudogene TRBV3-2) with TRBJ2-7; 8 nucleotides agree with TRBD1. V shed 0 bases, J shed 7 bases, and the junction held 2 bases outside the gene matches. The germline gives CDR1 LGHDT, CDR2 YNNKEL (reference sequence). This CDR3 region has 13 residues. This CDR3 reads CASSQDTGGEQYF. The CDR3 region has the DNA TGTGCCAGCAGCCAAGATACAGGGGGTGAGCAGTACTTC.

This clone was counted a single time. This rearrangement joins TRBV27 to TRBJ1-6, with D tentatively TRBD1 (5 bases). Germline loops: CDR1 MNHEY, CDR2 SMNVEV (reference sequence). Trimming took 7 bases from V and 0 from J, leaving 10 bases between them. This CDR3 comprises 15 residues. CDR3 nucleotide sequence: TGTGCCAGCACCCACGACAGCTCCTATAATTCACCCCTCCACTTT. It codes for CASTHDSSYNSPLHF.

J is TRBJ1-1 and V is TRBV7-9; no firm D call. The CDR3 is 14 residues long. The ends were cut back, 3 bases at V and 4 bases at J, with 12 bases in the middle. The germline V gene encodes CDR1 SEHNR and CDR2 FQNEAQ (reference sequence). The CDR3 loop reads CASSLAGSTTEAFF. The CDR3 region has the DNA TGTGCCAGCAGCTTGGCCGGGAGTACCACTGAAGCTTTCTTT.

This clone was seen only a few times. The J gene is TRBJ2-1, the V gene TRBV5-1; D unresolved. The CDR3 runs to 15 residues. Looked up from germline, CDR1 is SGHRS and CDR2 is YFSETQ. Trimming took 0 bases from V and 4 from J, leaving 11 bases between them. This CDR3 reads CASSLVTGGYNEQFF. DNA for the CDR3: TGCGCCAGCAGCTTGGTTACTGGCGGTTACAATGAGCAGTTCTTC.

The J gene is TRBJ1-5, the V gene TRBV7-8; tentative D call: TRBD1 (5 bases). Trimming removed 5 bases from V and 6 bases from J, with 8 bases in between. The CDR3 loop spans 12 amino acids. Germline assignment: CDR1 SGHVS and CDR2 FQNEAQ. Written as DNA, the CDR3 is TGTGCCAGCAGCCGCGGGGGTCAGCCCCAGCATTTT. It is translated as CASSRGGQPQHF.

This clone was found once. This chain joins TRBV5-8 and TRBJ1-2, with D uncertain. Looked up from germline, CDR1 is SGHTS and CDR2 is YDEGEE. This CDR3 region has 13 residues. V gave up 4 bases and J gave up 5 bases, with 12 bases separating them. DNA of the CDR3: TGTGCCAGCAGCCCGGGTGAGGGTTATGGCTACACCTTC. Translation gives CASSPGEGYGYTF.